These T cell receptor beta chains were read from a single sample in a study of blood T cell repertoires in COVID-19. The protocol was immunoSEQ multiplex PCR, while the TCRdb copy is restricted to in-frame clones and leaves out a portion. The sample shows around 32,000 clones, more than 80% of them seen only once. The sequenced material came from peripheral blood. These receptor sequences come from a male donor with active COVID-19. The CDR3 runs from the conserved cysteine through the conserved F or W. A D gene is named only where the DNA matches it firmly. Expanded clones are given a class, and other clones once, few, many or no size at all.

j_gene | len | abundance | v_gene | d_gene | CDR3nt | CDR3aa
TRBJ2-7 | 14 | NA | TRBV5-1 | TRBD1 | TGCGCCAGCAGCTCCGACAGGGGTGTGTACGAGCAGTACTTC | CASSSDRGVYEQYF
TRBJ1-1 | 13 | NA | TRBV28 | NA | TGTGCCAGCGCCCAAGGAGGGAACACTGAAGCTTTCTTT | CASAQGGNTEAFF
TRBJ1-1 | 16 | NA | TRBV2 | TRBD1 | TGTGCCACCAACAACGCCCAGGGCAGGGGGTTCACTGAAGCTTTCTTT | CATNNAQGRGFTEAFF
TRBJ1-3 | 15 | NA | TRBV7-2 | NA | TGTGCCAGCAGCTTCTCCGGGGGCTCTGGAAACACCATATATTTT | CASSFSGGSGNTIYF
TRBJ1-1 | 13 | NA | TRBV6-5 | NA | TGTGCCAGCAGCACTGGACAAGTCACTGAAGCTTTCTTT | CASSTGQVTEAFF
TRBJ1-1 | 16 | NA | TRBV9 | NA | TGTGCCAGCAGCGTAGGGGCAGGGGTTGGGACCTGGGAAGCTTTCTTT | CASSVGAGVGTWEAFF
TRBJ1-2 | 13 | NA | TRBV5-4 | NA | TGTGCCAGCAGCCATACAGAGGGCTATGGCTACACCTTC | CASSHTEGYGYTF
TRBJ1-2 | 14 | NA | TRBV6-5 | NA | TGTGCCAGCAGTTACTCGGGGCGCGCCTATGGCTACACCTTC | CASSYSGRAYGYTF
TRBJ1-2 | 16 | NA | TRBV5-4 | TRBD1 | TGTGCCAGCAGTTCACGAGCAGGGGGCGGAAACTATGGCTACACCTTC | CASSSRAGGGNYGYTF
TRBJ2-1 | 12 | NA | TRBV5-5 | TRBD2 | TGTGCCAGCAGCTCGGGACTAGTCGAGCAGTTCTTC | CASSSGLVEQFF
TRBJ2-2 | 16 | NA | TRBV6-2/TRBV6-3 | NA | TGTGCCAGCAGTTCGAGAATGACAGGGAGGACCGGGGAGCTGTTTTTT | CASSSRMTGRTGELFF
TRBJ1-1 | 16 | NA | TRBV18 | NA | TGTGCCAGCTCACCAAGGCTGACCGACATGAACACTGAAGCTTTCTTT | CASSPRLTDMNTEAFF
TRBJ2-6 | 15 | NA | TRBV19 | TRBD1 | TGTGCCAGTAGTAAACAGGGGAACGGGGCCAACGTCCTGACTTTC | CASSKQGNGANVLTF
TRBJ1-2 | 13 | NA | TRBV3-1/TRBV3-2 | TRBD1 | TGTGCCAGCAGCCTCACAGGGGGCGATGGCTACACCTTC | CASSLTGGDGYTF
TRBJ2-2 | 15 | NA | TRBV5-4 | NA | TGTGCCAGCAGCTTTCGGCAGGGGCACACCGGGGAGCTGTTTTTT | CASSFRQGHTGELFF
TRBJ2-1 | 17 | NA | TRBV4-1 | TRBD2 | TGCGCCAGCAGCCAAGAGGAGACTAGCGGGGGGGGGTATGAGCAGTTCTTC | CASSQEETSGGGYEQFF
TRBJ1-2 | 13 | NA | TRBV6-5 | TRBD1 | TGTGCCAGCAGGCTGACAGGGGTTTCCGGCTACACCTTC | CASRLTGVSGYTF
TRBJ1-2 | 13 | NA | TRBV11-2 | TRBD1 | TGTGCCAGCAGCTCGGGACAGTTCTATGGCTACACCTTC | CASSSGQFYGYTF
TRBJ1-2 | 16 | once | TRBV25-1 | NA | TGTGCCAGCAGTGACCCAGGTTACGAAACTAACTATGGCTACACCTTC | CASSDPGYETNYGYTF
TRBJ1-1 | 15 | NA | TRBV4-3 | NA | TGCGCCAGCAGCCAAGCCCTAAAGAGCGTCTTTGAAGCTTTCTTT | CASSQALKSVFEAFF
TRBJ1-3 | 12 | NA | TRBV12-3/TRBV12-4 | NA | TGTGCCAGCAGTTTTCCAGAAAACACCATATATTTT | CASSFPENTIYF
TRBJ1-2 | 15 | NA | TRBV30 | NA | TGTGCCTGGAGCAGGTACAGGGTTGGTTACGATGGCTACACCTTC | CAWSRYRVGYDGYTF
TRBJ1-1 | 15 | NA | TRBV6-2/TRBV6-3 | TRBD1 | TGTGCCAGCAGTTACTCAGGACAGGGGAAAACTGAAGCTTTCTTT | CASSYSGQGKTEAFF
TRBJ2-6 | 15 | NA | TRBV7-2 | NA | TGTGCCAGCAGCTTACAGGTCTCTGGGGCCAACGTCCTGACTTTC | CASSLQVSGANVLTF
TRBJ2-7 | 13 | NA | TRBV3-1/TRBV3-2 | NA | TGTGCCAGCAGCCACTCCGACAGACGCGAGCAGTACTTC | CASSHSDRREQYF
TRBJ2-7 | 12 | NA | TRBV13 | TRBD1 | TGTGCCAGCAGGAGGACAGGTCTTTTGGCGTACTTC | CASRRTGLLAYF
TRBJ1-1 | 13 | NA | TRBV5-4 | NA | TGTGCCAGCAGGCTGATTGCGCAGGGTGAAGCTTTCTTT | CASRLIAQGEAFF
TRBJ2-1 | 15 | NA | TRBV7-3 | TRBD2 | TGTGCCAGCAGCTTCTCCGGGACTAGCATAGGTGAGCAGTTCTTC | CASSFSGTSIGEQFF
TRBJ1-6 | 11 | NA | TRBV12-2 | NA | TGTGCTCTTTGCAGGGTTTCACCCCTCCACTTT | CALCRVSPLHF
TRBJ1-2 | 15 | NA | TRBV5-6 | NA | TGTGCCAGCAGCCCCAGGGGCACAGTCATCTATGGCTACACCTTC | CASSPRGTVIYGYTF
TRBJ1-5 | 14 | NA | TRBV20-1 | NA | TGCAGTGCTAGTAGAGGGGGAGCAAATCAGCCCCAGCATTTT | CSASRGGANQPQHF
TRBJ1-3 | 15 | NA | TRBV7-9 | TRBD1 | TGTGCCAGCAGCTTGGAGAGACAGGGGCCGAACACCATATATTTT | CASSLERQGPNTIYF
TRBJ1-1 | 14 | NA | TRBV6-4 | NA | TGTGCCAGCAGACCCCGGGCGGAGGTTAGAGAAGCTTTCTTT | CASRPRAEVREAFF
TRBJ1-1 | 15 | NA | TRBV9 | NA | TGTGCCAGCAGCAAAGGGGGTAAGGTGAACACTGAAGCTTTCTTT | CASSKGGKVNTEAFF
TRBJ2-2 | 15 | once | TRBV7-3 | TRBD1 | TGTGCCAGCAGAACCGGGACAGGAAACACCGGGGAGCTGTTTTTT | CASRTGTGNTGELFF
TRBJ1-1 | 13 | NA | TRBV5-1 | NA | TGCGCCAGCAGGCCCGACCTCCTCGGGGGAGCTTTCTTT | CASRPDLLGGAFF
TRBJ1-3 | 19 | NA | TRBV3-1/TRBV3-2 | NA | TGTGCCAGCGGTGGGTGGGCAGGGGTCCTCCAGACGGGAGGAAACACCATATATTTT | CASGGWAGVLQTGGNTIYF
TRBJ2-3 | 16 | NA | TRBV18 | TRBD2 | TGTGCCAGCTCACCCGGGACTAGCGGGGGCACAGATACGCAGTATTTT | CASSPGTSGGTDTQYF
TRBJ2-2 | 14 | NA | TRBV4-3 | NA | TGCGCCAGCAGCCAAGTTCTAAACACCGGGGAGCTGTTTTTT | CASSQVLNTGELFF
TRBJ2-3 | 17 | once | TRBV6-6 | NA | TGTGCCAGCAGTCAACTCGTCGACAGGTTCATCACAGATACGCAGTATTTT | CASSQLVDRFITDTQYF
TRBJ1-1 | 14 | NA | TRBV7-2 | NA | TGTGCCAGCAGCCAAGGGGTAATGAACACTGAAGCTTTCTTT | CASSQGVMNTEAFF
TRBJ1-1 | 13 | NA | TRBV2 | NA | TGTGCCGGCACAGCGGATGGGAACACTGAAGCTTTCTTT | CAGTADGNTEAFF
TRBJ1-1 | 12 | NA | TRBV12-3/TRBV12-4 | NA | TGTGCCAGCAGTTTAGGGGGGGGAGGAGCTTTCTTT | CASSLGGGGAFF
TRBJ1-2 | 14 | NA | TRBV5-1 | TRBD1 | TGCGCCAGCAGCTCCTTACAGGGGGCTAGCGGCTACACCTTC | CASSSLQGASGYTF
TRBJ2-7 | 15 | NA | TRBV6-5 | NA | TGTGCCAGCAGTTCCTTGAGAGCGGCTCCGGAACAGCAGTACTTC | CASSSLRAAPEQQYF
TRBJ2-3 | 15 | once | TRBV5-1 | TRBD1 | TGCGCCAGCACCCCAGGGGACAGGGACGATGGTACGCAGTATTTT | CASTPGDRDDGTQYF
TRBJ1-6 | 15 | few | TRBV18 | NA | TGTGCCAGCTCACCACCGCAGGGTTTGAATTCACCCCTCCACTTT | CASSPPQGLNSPLHF